This entry is about one TCR beta chain. Its specificity is unknown. The entry originates in a study of cytomegalovirus exposure and HLA in healthy donors. Study results and limitations: The study recorded around 160 TCR beta chains that were cytomegalovirus-associated.

The CDR3 is 16 residues long. The V segment lost 3 bases and the J segment 7 bases; nucleotides outside the gene matches: 8. Germline values: CDR1 LNHNV, CDR2 YYDKDF (reference sequence). The table came from immunoSEQ multiplex PCR; TCRdb's copy has only in-frame clones and leaves some out. The sample shows hundreds of thousands of clones, 80% to 90% of them seen only once. This chain links TRBV15 with TRBJ2-1; the match to TRBD2 covers 11 bases. The sample was PBMCs. This receptor was taken from a young woman in good health and CMV-seropositive. CDR3 in amino acids: CATSRLLAGVVNEQFF. The CDR3 DNA reads as TGTGCCACCAGCAGGCTACTAGCGGGAGTCGTGAATGAGCAGTTCTTC.